Listed below are T cell receptor beta chains from one sample, sequenced in a study of T cell repertoires in cytomegalovirus infection. Using its own MiXCR run on the reads, TCRdb lists one record per CDR3 protein. Of 560,000 or so distinct CDR3 sequences in the sample, 16% are singletons; the top ten hold 24%. Sequencing used CD8+ T cells from PBMCs. Receptors originate from a human donor in good health (CMV status not recorded). Some clones in this sample may be carry-over from other donors' samples. The conserved cysteine and the conserved F or W are not part of the CDR3 here.

J	V	length	CDR3
TRBJ2-5	TRBV7-9	12	ASNNGRERETQY
TRBJ2-3	TRBV3-1	15	ASSQDHGLAGADTQY
TRBJ2-7	TRBV28	12	ASTSTGRGDEQY
TRBJ1-2	TRBV14	16	ASSQDLKISPFNYGYT
TRBJ2-3	TRBV7-8	14	ASSSPGSGGTDTQY
TRBJ2-1	TRBV12-3/TRBV12-4	13	ASRLLAGGKNEQF
TRBJ2-1	TRBV7-3	14	ASSLTGGPLPYEQF
TRBJ2-3	TRBV7-9	14	ASIPEGLAGTDTQY
TRBJ2-1	TRBV2	13	ASSTTQDIPNEQF
TRBJ1-1	TRBV6-5	10	ASSYSGTGGF
TRBJ1-1	TRBV7-9	12	ASSPITGGTEAF
TRBJ2-7	TRBV6-6	14	ASSYLTSGSFYEQY
TRBJ2-3	TRBV19	13	ASSIGGGHTDTQY
TRBJ2-1	TRBV7-8	11	ASSLVQVNEQF
TRBJ2-2	TRBV7-3	16	ASSPGLAGDYNTGELF
TRBJ2-1	TRBV6-5	12	ASSYLAPYNEQF
TRBJ2-5	TRBV4-1	15	ASSHPMSSGLQETQY
TRBJ1-5	TRBV2	13	ASSESGRESSPQH
TRBJ2-5	TRBV12-3/TRBV12-4	12	ASSFRGQEETQY
TRBJ2-1	TRBV4-1	15	ASSHPRTSGRSNEQF
TRBJ1-5	TRBV5-4	12	ASSFMGGNQPQH
TRBJ1-2	TRBV9	14	ASSADGDKGHHGYT
TRBJ1-4	TRBV7-8	13	ASSQRQGTYEKLF
TRBJ2-7	TRBV12-3/TRBV12-4	10	ASSLPPREQY
TRBJ2-5	TRBV12-3/TRBV12-4	14	ASSLVPGVGQETQY